One and the same sample provided the 28 T cell receptor beta chains below, sequenced in a study of T cells in Graves' hyperthyroidism and ophthalmopathy (dated by TCRdb to the late 2010s). Library preparation employed multiplex PCR. The sequencer listed for this sample is Illumina HiSeq 2000. The TCR beta CDR3 regions were amplified from RNA transcripts. The TCR CDR3 was subjected to a first round of RT-PCR using the HTBI primer set and the Qiagen OneStep RT-PCR kit. TCRdb trimmed public reads at Q25 via fastp, called clones via MiXCR and kept in-frame beta chains. Under each unique CDR3 protein, matching rows form one entry showing the most common genes and DNA. Recorded for this sample are some 550,000 distinct CDR3 sequences; around 15% of them occurred a single time. Of the sample, around 3.3% is held by the ten largest clones. The specimen sequenced was blood. The receptors were sampled from a woman between 40 and 50 years old with Graves' ophthalmopathy.

This clonotype was counted at least ten times. The V gene is TRBV28, the J gene TRBJ1-5; 7 bases are a match to TRBD1. The CDR3 has 14 amino acids. V was pared by 7 bases and J by 4 bases, with 7 bases of the junction left unmatched. Germline CDR1 and CDR2: MDHEN and SYDVKM. CDR3 coding DNA: TGTGCCAGCACCCCAGCAGGGGGAAATCAGCCCCAGCATTTT. It translates to CASTPAGGNQPQHF.

This clonotype has a count of ten or more. The chain links TRBV7-2 to TRBJ2-7, with 12 bases lining up with TRBD2. Germline V gene lookup returns CDR1 SGHTA and CDR2 FQGNSA. J was trimmed by 2 bases and V by 3 bases; bases with no gene match: 2. This CDR3 contains 15 residues. The CDR3 sequence is CASSFRTSGTYEQYF. CDR3 sequence (DNA): TGTGCCAGCAGCTTTCGGACTAGCGGGACCTACGAGCAGTACTTC.

This clonotype was observed at least ten times. The chain joins TRBV30 to TRBJ2-5; a possible D gene is TRBD2 (6 bases). CDR1 and CDR2 from the germline V gene are GTSNPN and SVGIG (reference sequence). This CDR3 contains 12 residues. V was shortened by 0 bases and J by 7 bases, with 9 bases between the two germline ends. The CDR3 DNA reads TGTGCCTGGAGTGTCCAGGGAGGGACCCAGTACTTC. Translated, it gives CAWSVQGGTQYF.

This clonotype was seen at least ten times. The chain has TRBV20-1 and TRBJ1-2; 12 positions match TRBD1. Trimming at V came to 4 bases and at J to 7 bases, leaving 10 bases not matched to a gene. The germline CDR1 and CDR2 sequences are DFQATT and SNEGSKA (reference sequence). This CDR3 is built from 15 residues. CDR3 DNA sequence: TGCAGTGCTAAAGAATCCGGGACAGGGGGCATTGGCTACACCTTC. This sequence encodes CSAKESGTGGIGYTF.

This clonotype has a handful of counts. The CDR3 nucleotides are TGTGCCAGCAGACCAACAACAGGGATCTACGAGCAGTACTTC. This encodes CASRPTTGIYEQYF. The chain recombines TRBV28 with TRBJ2-7; a weak D match, TRBD1 (6 bases). V gave up 6 bases and J gave up 3 bases, with 15 bases separating them. This CDR3 spans 14 amino acids. In germline, CDR1 is MDHEN, CDR2 SYDVKM.

This clonotype turned up a few times. The chain uses TRBV5-4 and TRBJ2-1, with 15 bases identical to TRBD2. There are 15 residues in the CDR3. J was trimmed by 7 bases and V by 4 bases; bases with no gene match: 3. CDR1 and CDR2 (germline): SGHNT, YYREEE (reference sequence). Here the CDR3 DNA reads TGTGCCAGCAGCATCGGACTAGCGGGAGGGAATGAGCAGTTCTTC. Translated, it gives CASSIGLAGGNEQFF.

The rearrangement uses TRBV7-8 and TRBJ1-2; 9 bases are a match to TRBD1. Germline V CDR1 and CDR2: SGHVS, FQNEAQ. This CDR3 contains 15 residues. With V trimmed by 6 bases and J by 8 bases, 13 bases remained unmatched. In DNA form, the CDR3 reads TGTGCCAGCAGTCAAGCTACCGGGACAGGGAGCGGCTACACCTTC. It specifies CASSQATGTGSGYTF.

V gene TRBV18 combines with J gene TRBJ2-1, with TRBD2 matching over 15 bases. CDR1 KGHSH and CDR2 LQKENI come from the germline V gene. Trimming took 2 bases from V and 6 from J; bases not matched to a gene: 5. CDR3 size: 17 residues. The CDR3 DNA sequence: TGTGCCAGCTCACCAGGACTAGCGGGAGGGCGAGGCAATGAGCAGTTCTTC. Translation: CASSPGLAGGRGNEQFF.

The V and J genes are TRBV28 and TRBJ2-1, with D possibly TRBD1 on 6 matching bases. The CDR3 is made up of 15 amino acids. Germline CDR1 MDHEN, CDR2 SYDVKM. Trimming cost V 7 bases and J 2 bases, with 15 bases left between them. The CDR3 DNA sequence: TGTGCCAGCAAGGGTCCGGGGACACCCTACAATGAGCAGTTCTTC. Protein: CASKGPGTPYNEQFF.

The sample holds many counts of this clonotype. This chain connects TRBV7-8 to TRBJ1-5; D not certain. The germline CDR1 and CDR2 sequences are SGHVS and FQNEAQ. This CDR3 spans 12 amino acids. With 6 bases removed from V and 3 bases from J, the gap between germline ends came to 6 bases. The CDR3 coding sequence is TGTGCCAGCAGTACACTCAATCAGCCCCAGCATTTT. Amino acids: CASSTLNQPQHF.

In its sample, this clonotype was seen many times. The CDR3 coding sequence is TGTGCCAGCAGCTTGGCAGGGACCCTGAACACTGAAGCTTTCTTT. It translates to CASSLAGTLNTEAFF. V usage is TRBV7-8 and J usage is TRBJ1-1; D perhaps matches TRBD1 (5 bases). Trimming removed 3 bases from V and 0 bases from J, with 11 bases in between. The germline CDR1 and CDR2 sequences are SGHVS and FQNEAQ. This CDR3 region has 15 residues.

This clonotype was picked up many times. The V gene is TRBV5-1, the J gene TRBJ2-1, with a tentative D call TRBD2 (7 bases). This CDR3 is 13 amino acids long. CDR1 is SGHRS and CDR2 is YFSETQ in the germline V gene. Trimming left V 4 bases short and J 9 bases short, with 14 bases between. The CDR3 here is CASSPGEGGEQFF. The CDR3 nucleotides read TGCGCCAGCAGCCCCGGGGAGGGGGGTGAGCAGTTCTTC.

This clonotype was observed a few times. The CDR3 loop reads CASSPHVAGSTDTQYF. In DNA form, the CDR3 reads TGTGCCAGTAGTCCCCACGTAGCGGGTAGCACAGATACGCAGTATTTT. The chain is built from TRBV19 and TRBJ2-3; 7 bases map to TRBD2. This CDR3 contains 16 residues. V gave up 5 bases and J gave up 0 bases; unmatched junction bases: 8. Germline V gives CDR1 LNHDA, CDR2 SQIVND (reference sequence).

This clonotype occurred many times. The gene calls are TRBV30 and TRBJ2-1; 7 bases map to TRBD2. The junction had 7 bases not matched to a gene; V was cut back by 4 bases and J by 10 bases. Germline V gene sequence: CDR1 GTSNPN, CDR2 SVGIG (reference sequence). The CDR3 runs to 12 residues. The CDR3 protein is CAWTTGGREQFF. CDR3 nucleotides: TGTGCCTGGACCACGGGGGGACGGGAGCAGTTCTTC.

J is TRBJ2-7 and V is TRBV6-1; the D gene is possibly TRBD1 (6 bases). The CDR3 sequence is 15 residues long. Germline CDR1 reads MNHNS; CDR2 reads SASEGT. V was shortened by 3 bases and J by 0 bases, with 12 bases between the two germline ends. In DNA form, the CDR3 reads TGTGCCAGCAGTGATCAAGGGACACCCTCCTACGAGCAGTACTTC. Translating it yields CASSDQGTPSYEQYF.

This clonotype was seen only once. A much larger clone differs by one base, so this may be a read error. This chain connects TRBV12-3 or TRBV12-4 to TRBJ2-7; D may be TRBD1 (5 bases). This CDR3 contains 13 residues. V shed 2 bases and J shed 5 bases, with 10 bases lying between them. The CDR3 DNA sequence: TGTGCCAGCAGTTTAAGTTCAGGGCACGAGCAGTACTTC. Protein: CASSLSSGHEQYF.

This clonotype was seen more than once but under ten times. The rearrangement links TRBV4-2 to TRBJ2-2; the D gene is possibly TRBD2 (7 bases). CDR3 size: 16 residues. Germline CDR1 is LGHNA and CDR2 is YNFKEQ. V was pared by 3 bases and J by 3 bases, with 14 bases between. The CDR3 nucleotides are TGTGCCAGCAGCCACCGGGGGGAGGGGGACACCGGGGAGCTGTTTTTT. As protein: CASSHRGEGDTGELFF.

This clonotype was counted at least ten times. This chain uses TRBV3-1 with TRBJ2-5, with 11 bases lining up with TRBD2. The CDR3 totals 16 residues. Looked up from germline, CDR1 is LGHDT and CDR2 is YNNKEL (reference sequence). The J segment lost 0 bases and the V segment lost 4 bases, leaving 4 bases of the junction unmatched. The CDR3 reads CASSLLAGANQETQYF. The DNA for the CDR3 is TGTGCCAGCAGCCTACTAGCGGGGGCGAACCAAGAGACCCAGTACTTC.

This clonotype was seen repeatedly, ten times or more. The chain links TRBV20-1 to TRBJ1-1; possible D gene TRBD1, 5 bases. This CDR3 comprises 14 residues. Trimming cost V 5 bases and J 4 bases, with 17 bases left between them. Germline V gene data show CDR1 as DFQATT and CDR2 as SNEGSKA (reference sequence). The DNA for the CDR3 is TGCAGTGCTGCCTTGGGGACCCCGGGCACTGAAGCTTTCTTT. Translated: CSAALGTPGTEAFF.

This clonotype was seen ten or more times. The gene calls are TRBV6-1 and TRBJ1-5; 11 positions agree with TRBD1. The CDR3 length is 17 residues. CDR1 is MNHNS and CDR2 is SASEGT in the germline V gene. The J segment lost 2 bases and the V segment lost 5 bases, leaving 8 bases of the junction unmatched. CDR3 region: CASSTGTGGRGNQPQHF. The CDR3 nucleotides are TGTGCCAGCAGTACCGGGACAGGGGGAAGAGGCAATCAGCCCCAGCATTTT.

As to this clonotype: One base away lies a much larger clone, so this may be a sequencing read error. The chain combines TRBV5-5 with TRBJ2-7; D is perhaps TRBD1 (5 bases). This CDR3 spans 18 amino acids. In germline, CDR1 is SGHKS, CDR2 YYEKEE (reference sequence). Trimming took 2 bases from V and 0 from J, leaving 21 bases between them. The CDR3 is CASSFTDTRVRSSYEQYF. CDR3 nucleotides: TGTGCCAGCAGCTTTACGGACACCAGAGTGAGGAGCTCCTACGAGCAGTACTTC.

In this sample, this clonotype turned up many times. V usage is TRBV12-3 or TRBV12-4 and J usage is TRBJ2-3; TRBD1 matches at 9 bases. The CDR3 runs 18 residues. The V and J ends lost 3 bases and 6 bases, in that order; junction bases with no gene match: 16. CDR3 DNA: TGTGCCAGCAGTTTTCATAATCTCGGGACAGGGCGTGGGGATACGCAGTATTTT. Protein: CASSFHNLGTGRGDTQYF.

The rearrangement links TRBV5-1 to TRBJ1-4; TRBD1 is a possible D gene (6 bases). Trimming stripped 2 bases from V and 5 bases from J, with 10 bases between. Germline loops: CDR1 SGHRS, CDR2 YFSETQ. CDR3 length equals 14 residues. This CDR3 reads CASSLRTANEKLFF. The CDR3 bases are TGCGCCAGCAGCTTACGGACAGCGAATGAAAAACTGTTTTTT.

This clonotype was seen ten or more times. This sequence joins TRBV28 and TRBJ1-4, with 7 bases lining up with TRBD1. Trimming removed 6 bases from V and 5 bases from J; junction bases left unmatched: 33. The CDR3 sequence is 23 residues long. The germline gives CDR1 MDHEN, CDR2 SYDVKM. CDR3 nucleotides: TGTGCCAGCAGGAACAGCAACTTCCCCCTGACAGGGACGTCCCTTTCTGCGAATGAAAAACTGTTTTTT. It codes for CASRNSNFPLTGTSLSANEKLFF. Full variable domain (missing parts from reference TRBV28 and TRBJ1-4): DVKVTQSSRYLVKRTGEKVFLECVQDMDHENMFWYRQDPGLGLRLIYFSYDVKMKEKGDIPEGYSVSREKKERFSLILESASTNQTSMYLCASRNSNFPLTGTSLSANEKLFFGSGTQLSVL.

The sample holds many counts of this clonotype. This rearrangement joins TRBV30 to TRBJ1-1; a possible D gene is TRBD1 (6 bases). Trimming took off 3 bases at V and 7 bases at J, with 18 bases between the two ends. CDR1 and CDR2 from the germline V gene are GTSNPN and SVGIG (reference sequence). This CDR3 region has 14 residues. The CDR3 reads CAWSGSGGGFEAFF. The CDR3, as DNA: TGTGCCTGGAGCGGCTCGGGAGGGGGGTTTGAAGCTTTCTTT.

This clonotype was detected a few times. V and J are TRBV6-1 and TRBJ1-4; 7 bases align to TRBD1. Germline CDR1 MNHNS, CDR2 SASEGT. V gave up 3 bases and J gave up 0 bases; unmatched junction bases: 4. The CDR3 sequence is 16 residues long. CDR3 sequence reads: CASSEDRFATNEKLFF. In DNA, the CDR3 is TGTGCCAGCAGTGAGGACAGGTTTGCAACTAATGAAAAACTGTTTTTT.

This clonotype has at least ten counts. This chain connects TRBV27 to TRBJ1-2; D uncertain. V dropped 6 bases and J dropped 7 bases, with 12 bases sitting between them. The CDR3 extends over 12 amino acids. Germline values: CDR1 MNHEY, CDR2 SMNVEV (reference sequence). The CDR3 coding sequence is TGTGCCAGCAGCCTGCCGGTAGGTGGCTACACCTTC. It is translated as CASSLPVGGYTF.

This clonotype was picked up many times. This rearrangement joins TRBV11-2 to TRBJ1-3, with D hard to call. The CDR3 consists of 13 residues. Trimming left V 4 bases short and J 2 bases short, with 6 bases between. Germline V gives CDR1 SGHAT, CDR2 FQNNGV. CDR3 residues: CASSSLPGNTIYF. DNA for the CDR3: TGTGCCAGCAGCTCTCTACCTGGAAACACCATATATTTT. Filled out from reference TRBV11-2 and TRBJ1-3, the complete variable domain reads EAGVAQSPRYKIIEKRQSVAFWCNPISGHATLYWYQQILGQGPKLLIQFQNNGVVDDSQLPKDRFSAERLKGVDSTLKIQPAKLEDSAVYLCASSSLPGNTIYFGEGSWLTVV.